The next 9 T cell receptor beta chains were all read from a single sample in a study of blood T cell repertoires in COVID-19. TCRdb keeps only in-frame clones here, not all; method: immunoSEQ multiplex PCR. The sample lists about 200,000 clones; 94% were seen once. The sample taken for sequencing was peripheral blood. The receptor set was obtained from a man under 40 with COVID-19, enrolled during active disease.

This rearrangement joins TRBV9 to TRBJ1-1; TRBD1 might be the D (5 bases). V was trimmed by 0 bases and J by 3 bases, leaving 12 bases between them. Looked up from germline, CDR1 is SGDLS and CDR2 is YYNGEE. The CDR3 totals 15 residues. The chain's CDR3 is CASSVEGRWDTEAFF. CDR3 sequence (DNA): TGTGCCAGCAGCGTAGAGGGGAGGTGGGACACTGAAGCTTTCTTT.

The rearrangement joins TRBV27 to TRBJ2-3, with unresolved D. Trimming removed 3 bases from V and 7 bases from J, with 11 bases in between. The CDR3 is made up of 13 amino acids. Germline CDR1 reads MNHEY; CDR2 reads SMNVEV (reference sequence). The CDR3 loop reads CASSFSDSHTQYF. DNA for the CDR3: TGTGCCAGCAGTTTTAGTGACTCCCATACGCAGTATTTT.

The chain joins TRBV3-1 (or the pseudogene TRBV3-2) to TRBJ1-1; D perhaps matches TRBD1 (5 bases). This CDR3 is 17 amino acids long. Deletions cut 4 bases from V and 1 base from J, with 19 bases between. Looked up from germline, CDR1 is LGHDT and CDR2 is YNNKEL (reference sequence). CDR3: CASSLYLQGRKNTEAFF. DNA of the CDR3: TGTGCCAGCAGCCTATATCTCCAGGGAAGAAAGAACACTGAAGCTTTCTTT.

This clone is a singleton in its sample. This chain uses TRBV4-1 with TRBJ2-7; maybe TRBD2 (6 bases). Germline assignment: CDR1 MGHRA and CDR2 YSYEKL. The CDR3 has 15 amino acids. The V gene lost 1 base and the J gene lost 4 bases, with 14 bases spanning the gap. The CDR3 spells CASSQVLGGTYEQYF. CDR3 coding DNA: TGCGCCAGCAGCCAAGTACTCGGGGGTACGTACGAGCAGTACTTC.

The V and J genes are TRBV29-1 and TRBJ1-5; possible D gene TRBD1, 5 bases. The CDR3 loop spans 12 amino acids. The V end was cut by 8 bases, the J end by 2 bases, with 10 bases between. Germline V gene data show CDR1 as SQVTM and CDR2 as ANQGSEA. The CDR3 reads CSTGGGNQPQHF. The DNA for the CDR3 is TGCAGCACCGGGGGGGGCAATCAGCCCCAGCATTTT.

DNA of the CDR3: TGTGCCAGCAGCTTGGATTTAGAGGCGGCCAGAAGCTATGGCTACACCTTC. The encoded protein is CASSLDLEAARSYGYTF. The V and J genes are TRBV5-4 and TRBJ1-2; D unclear. Per germline, CDR1 SGHNT and CDR2 YYREEE (reference sequence). CDR3 length: 17 amino acids. V gave up 0 bases and J gave up 4 bases, with 19 bases separating them.

The chain employs TRBV7-3 and TRBJ2-6; D gene unclear. V lost 8 bases to trimming and J lost 0 bases, with 2 bases between them. CDR1 SGHTA and CDR2 FQGTGA come from the germline V gene. The CDR3 is made up of 12 amino acids. The CDR3 nucleotides are TGTGCCAGCCGCTCTGGGGCCAACGTCCTGACTTTC. It specifies CASRSGANVLTF.

The chain joins TRBV7-2 to TRBJ1-1; 9 bases are shared with TRBD1. Germline V lookup: CDR1 SGHTA, CDR2 FQGNSA. Trimming cost V 2 bases and J 4 bases; bases outside gene matches: 2. This CDR3 contains 14 residues. CDR3: CASSLTGGGTEAFF. CDR3 bases: TGTGCCAGCAGCTTAACAGGGGGCGGCACTGAAGCTTTCTTT.

This clone has just a few counts. The gene calls are TRBV30 and TRBJ1-5, with D maybe TRBD1 (5 bases). The CDR3 runs to 19 residues. The germline CDR1 and CDR2 sequences are GTSNPN and SVGIG (reference sequence). Trimming took off 1 base at V and 4 bases at J, with 26 bases between the two ends. The CDR3 DNA follows: TGTGCCTGGAGTGGGGGGGGATTAGGACTCACGGTTCGAAATCAGCCCCAGCATTTT. As protein: CAWSGGGLGLTVRNQPQHF.